This T cell receptor (beta chain) was sequenced in a study of cytomegalovirus exposure and HLA in healthy donors. Use of 60 Vbeta and 13 Jbeta primers characterized the PCR. Here immunoSEQ multiplex PCR was the method, and the copy in TCRdb shows in-frame clones only, minus some. The sample yields about 140,000 clones, roughly four fifths seen once. V dropped 5 bases and J dropped 10 bases, with 15 bases sitting between them. CDR1 SGHNT and CDR2 YENEEA come from the germline V gene. The CDR3 is 13 amino acids. Concerning this clone itself: Its antigen remains unidentified.

The study, taken as a whole, reports: By a later analysis, the bulk of CMV-associated TCR beta chains appeared HLA-restricted. Most subjects had HLA-A and HLA-B alleles reportedly predicted accurately by TCR beta sequences.

The specimen was PBMCs. V gene TRBV11-3 combines with J gene TRBJ2-1, with a weak D call TRBD1 (5 bases). This TCR was recovered from a woman in her forties or fifties in good health and CMV-seropositive. The CDR3 coding sequence is TGTGCCAGCAGCCTCCCGTCGCAGGGAGAGCAGTTCTTC. Translating gives CASSLPSQGEQFF.